The sequence of this T cell receptor (beta chain) was determined in a study of HIV-infected patients and healthy controls. Around 450 ng RNA was reverse transcribed with alpha and beta constant-region primers. Each of the alpha and beta chains got its own library through chain-specific third strand synthesis with indices. Using its own MiXCR run on the 5' RACE reads, TCRdb lists one record per CDR3 protein. The repertoire has about 10,000 distinct CDR3 sequences, roughly 5.6% of them found once; the top ten carry 13% to 15%. The V gene's germline CDR1 is DFQATT and CDR2 SNEGSKA (reference sequence). The CDR3 length is 14 residues. V lost 5 bases and J 6 bases, leaving 18 bases between the germline ends. The repertoire came from unfractionated whole blood and reflected all unsorted peripheral T cells.

This receptor was taken from an adult with HIV infection. J is TRBJ2-3 and V is TRBV20-1; tentatively, D is TRBD2 (5 bases). The sample was blood, taken before antiretroviral therapy. CDR3: CSAPLGIRGDTQYF. The DNA of the CDR3 is TGCAGTGCTCCCCTGGGTATCAGAGGGGATACGCAGTATTTT.